This TCR beta chain comes out of a study of blood T cell repertoires in COVID-19. Overall study context: The origin of the acute and convalescent COVID-19 samples was the United States, Italy and Spain. PBMCs, B-cell-depleted T cells, or T cells provided the cDNA or gDNA that made up the material.

This clone was counted once. Per the original methods: Estimation of nucleated cell counts was performed using reference gene primer amplification. Data came from immunoSEQ multiplex PCR; TCRdb stores just in-frame clones and leaves some out. V, J and clone size were drawn from that table, and D and trimming were deduced from the DNA. The sample records under 250,000 clones, more than 75% being singletons. The V end was cut by 4 bases, the J end by 4 bases, with 18 bases between. Germline CDR1 reads SGDLS; CDR2 reads YYNGEE. This CDR3 is built from 16 residues. The chain has TRBV9 and TRBJ2-1, with TRBD1 as a possible D gene (6 bases). Material for sequencing was peripheral blood. This sequence was found in a woman aged 40 to 50 with acute or convalescent COVID-19. CDR3 sequence: CASSLSGTLDYNEQFF. CDR3 coding DNA: TGTGCCAGCAGCCTATCAGGGACACTAGATTACAATGAGCAGTTCTTC.